This T cell receptor (beta chain) was observed in a study of T cell changes during pregnancy in multiple sclerosis. Germline V gene data show CDR1 as GTSNPN and CDR2 as SVGIG (reference sequence). CDR3 length: 16 residues. Losses at the gene ends were 0 bases for V and 3 bases for J; bases not matched to a gene: 11. The data were produced by immunoSEQ multiplex PCR, yet TCRdb's version contains in-frame clones alone and is incomplete. Among 55,000 to 80,000 clones listed, about nine tenths were seen once. This TCR was sampled from a female donor in good health, enrolled as a control in a pregnancy study. This chain links TRBV30 with TRBJ2-7; 7 bases agree with TRBD1. The material sequenced was peripheral blood, taken after pregnancy. CDR3 amino acids: CAWSVALDRRVYEQYF. The CDR3 nucleotides are TGTGCCTGGAGTGTGGCCTTGGACAGGCGGGTCTACGAGCAGTACTTC.